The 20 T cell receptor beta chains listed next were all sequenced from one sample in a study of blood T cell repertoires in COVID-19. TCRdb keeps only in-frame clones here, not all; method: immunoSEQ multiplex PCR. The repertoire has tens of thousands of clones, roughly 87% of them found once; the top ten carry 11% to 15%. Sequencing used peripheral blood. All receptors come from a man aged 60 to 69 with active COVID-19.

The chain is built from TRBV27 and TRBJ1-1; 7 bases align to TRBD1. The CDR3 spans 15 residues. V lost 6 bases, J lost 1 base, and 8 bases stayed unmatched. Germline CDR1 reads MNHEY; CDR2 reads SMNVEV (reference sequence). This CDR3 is CASRVDRQGNTEAFF. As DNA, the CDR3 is TGTGCCAGCAGGGTGGACAGGCAGGGGAACACTGAAGCTTTCTTT.

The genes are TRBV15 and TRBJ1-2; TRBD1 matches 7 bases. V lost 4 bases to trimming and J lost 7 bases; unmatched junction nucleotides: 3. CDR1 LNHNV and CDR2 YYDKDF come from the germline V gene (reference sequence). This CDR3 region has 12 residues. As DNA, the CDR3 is TGTGCCACCAGCACAGACAGGGCTGGCTACACCTTC. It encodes CATSTDRAGYTF.

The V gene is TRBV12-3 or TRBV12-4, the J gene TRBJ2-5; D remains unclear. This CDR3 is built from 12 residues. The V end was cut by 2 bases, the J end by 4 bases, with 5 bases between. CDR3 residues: CASSLNLETQYF. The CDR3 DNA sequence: TGTGCCAGCAGTTTAAACTTAGAGACCCAGTACTTC.

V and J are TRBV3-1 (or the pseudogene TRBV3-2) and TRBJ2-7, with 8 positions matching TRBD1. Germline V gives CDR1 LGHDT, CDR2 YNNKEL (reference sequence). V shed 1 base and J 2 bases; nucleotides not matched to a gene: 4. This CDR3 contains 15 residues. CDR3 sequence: CASSQAGQGPYEQYF. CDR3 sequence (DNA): TGTGCCAGCAGCCAAGCCGGACAGGGTCCCTACGAGCAGTACTTC.

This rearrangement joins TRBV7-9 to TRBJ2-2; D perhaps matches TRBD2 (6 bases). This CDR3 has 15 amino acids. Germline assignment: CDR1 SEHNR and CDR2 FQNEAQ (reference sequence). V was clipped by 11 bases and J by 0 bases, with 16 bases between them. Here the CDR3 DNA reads TGTGCCGGTGAGAGCGGGCCTGCGAACACCGGGGAGCTGTTTTTT. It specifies CAGESGPANTGELFF.

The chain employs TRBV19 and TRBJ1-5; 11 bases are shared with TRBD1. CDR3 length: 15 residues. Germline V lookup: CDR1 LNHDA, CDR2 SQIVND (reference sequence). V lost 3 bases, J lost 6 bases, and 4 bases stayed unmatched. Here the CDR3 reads CASSMVGQGGQPQHF. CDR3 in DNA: TGTGCCAGTAGTATGGTGGGACAGGGGGGTCAGCCCCAGCATTTT. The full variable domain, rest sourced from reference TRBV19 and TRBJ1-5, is DGGITQSPKYLFRKEGQNVTLSCEQNLNHDAMYWYRQDPGQGLRLIYYSQIVNDFQKGDIAEGYSVSREKKESFPLTVTSAQKNPTAFYLCASSMVGQGGQPQHFGDGTRLSIL.

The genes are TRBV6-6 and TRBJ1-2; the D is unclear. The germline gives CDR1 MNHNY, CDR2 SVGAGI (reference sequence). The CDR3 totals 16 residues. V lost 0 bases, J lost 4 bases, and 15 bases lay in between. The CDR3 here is CASSYSRGGQGYGYTF. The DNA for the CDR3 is TGTGCCAGCAGTTACTCGAGAGGAGGCCAAGGCTATGGCTACACCTTC.

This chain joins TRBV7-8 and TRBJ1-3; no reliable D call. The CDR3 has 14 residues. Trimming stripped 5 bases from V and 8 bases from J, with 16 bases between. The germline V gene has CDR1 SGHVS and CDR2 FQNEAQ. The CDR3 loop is CASSQPRRVDTIYF. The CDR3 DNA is TGTGCCAGCAGCCAACCGCGGAGGGTAGACACCATATATTTT.

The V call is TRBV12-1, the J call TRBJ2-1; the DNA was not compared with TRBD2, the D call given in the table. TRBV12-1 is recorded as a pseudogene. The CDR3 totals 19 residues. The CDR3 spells CASSHTSGGLPRSYNEQFF. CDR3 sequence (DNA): TGTGCCAGCAGCCACACTAGCGGGGGGCTACCCCGCTCCTACAATGAGCAGTTCTTC.

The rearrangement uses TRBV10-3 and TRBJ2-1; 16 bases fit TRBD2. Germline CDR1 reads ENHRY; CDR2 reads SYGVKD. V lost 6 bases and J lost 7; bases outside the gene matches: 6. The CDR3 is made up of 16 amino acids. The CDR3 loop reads CAISSGLAGGLNEQFF. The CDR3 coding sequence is TGTGCCATCAGCTCGGGACTAGCGGGGGGGCTAAATGAGCAGTTCTTC.

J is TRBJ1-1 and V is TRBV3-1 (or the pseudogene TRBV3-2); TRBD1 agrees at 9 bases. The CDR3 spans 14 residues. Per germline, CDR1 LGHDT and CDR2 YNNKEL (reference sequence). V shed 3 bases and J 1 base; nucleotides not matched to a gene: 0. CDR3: CASSQGQGNTEAFF. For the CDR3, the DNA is TGTGCCAGCAGCCAGGGACAGGGGAACACTGAAGCTTTCTTT.

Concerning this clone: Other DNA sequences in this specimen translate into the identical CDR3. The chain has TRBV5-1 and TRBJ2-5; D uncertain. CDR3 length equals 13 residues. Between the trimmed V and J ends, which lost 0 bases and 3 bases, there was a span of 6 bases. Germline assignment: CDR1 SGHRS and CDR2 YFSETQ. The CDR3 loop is CASSLGSEETQYF. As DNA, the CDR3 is TGCGCCAGCAGCTTGGGGTCAGAAGAGACCCAGTACTTC.

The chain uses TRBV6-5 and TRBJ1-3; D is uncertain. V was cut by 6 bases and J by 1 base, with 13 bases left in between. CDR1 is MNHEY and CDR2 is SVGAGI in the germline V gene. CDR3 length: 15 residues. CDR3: CASRPGFVSGNTIYF. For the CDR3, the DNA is TGTGCCAGCAGGCCGGGGTTCGTATCTGGAAACACCATATATTTT.

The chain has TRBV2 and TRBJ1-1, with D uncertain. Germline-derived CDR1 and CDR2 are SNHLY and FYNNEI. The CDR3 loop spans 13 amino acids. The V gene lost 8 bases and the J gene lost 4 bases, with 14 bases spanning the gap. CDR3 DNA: TGTGCCAGCGGCCGAGGGCGGGCCACTGAAGCTTTCTTT. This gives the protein CASGRGRATEAFF.

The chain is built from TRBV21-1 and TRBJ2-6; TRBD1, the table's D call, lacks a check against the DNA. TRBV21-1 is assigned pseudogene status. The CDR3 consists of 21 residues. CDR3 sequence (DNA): TGTGCCAGCAGCACCGGGACAGATTACCTTAATAAATGTACTGGGGCCAACGTCCTGACTTTC. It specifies CASSTGTDYLNKCTGANVLTF.

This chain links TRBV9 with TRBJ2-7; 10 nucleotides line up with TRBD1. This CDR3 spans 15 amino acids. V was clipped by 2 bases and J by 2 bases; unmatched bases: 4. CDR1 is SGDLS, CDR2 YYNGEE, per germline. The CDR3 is CASSVSGTGAYEQYF. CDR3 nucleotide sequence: TGTGCCAGCAGCGTGTCCGGGACAGGGGCCTACGAGCAGTACTTC.

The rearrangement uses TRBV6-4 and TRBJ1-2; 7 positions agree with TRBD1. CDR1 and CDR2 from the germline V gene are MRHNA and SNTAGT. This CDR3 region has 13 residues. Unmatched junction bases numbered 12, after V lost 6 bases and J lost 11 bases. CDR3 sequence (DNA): TGTGCCAGCAGGCCCGACAGGGAGATGGGGTACACCTTC. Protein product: CASRPDREMGYTF.

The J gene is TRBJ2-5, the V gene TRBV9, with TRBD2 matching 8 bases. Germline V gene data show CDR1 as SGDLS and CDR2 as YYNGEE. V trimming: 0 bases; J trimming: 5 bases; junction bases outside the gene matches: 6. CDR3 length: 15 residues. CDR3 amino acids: CASSVGNSGGETQYF. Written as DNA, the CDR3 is TGTGCCAGCAGCGTAGGAAACAGCGGGGGCGAGACCCAGTACTTC.

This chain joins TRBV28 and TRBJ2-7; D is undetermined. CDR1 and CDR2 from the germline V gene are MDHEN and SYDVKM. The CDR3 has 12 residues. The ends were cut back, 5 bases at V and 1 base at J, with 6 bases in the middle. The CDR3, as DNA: TGTGCCAGCAGTCCCTTTTCCTACGAGCAGTACTTC. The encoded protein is CASSPFSYEQYF.

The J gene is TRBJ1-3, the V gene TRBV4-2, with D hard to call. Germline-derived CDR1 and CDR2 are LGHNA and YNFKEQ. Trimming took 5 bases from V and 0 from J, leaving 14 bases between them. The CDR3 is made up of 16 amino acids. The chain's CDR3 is CASSADTDSSGNTIYF. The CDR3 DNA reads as TGTGCCAGCAGCGCCGACACCGATAGCTCTGGAAACACCATATATTTT.